A single sample gave rise to the 4 T cell receptor beta chains below, sequenced in a study of T cells in Graves' hyperthyroidism and ophthalmopathy. From RNA transcripts, TCR beta CDR3 regions were amplified. The HTBI primer set drove a first-round RT-PCR of the TCR CDR3. Each CDR3 protein is one row after TCRdb ran MiXCR on the multiplex PCR reads. The sample yields about 200,000 distinct CDR3 sequences, around a sixth seen once. Sequencing used blood. Receptor source: a woman between 50 and 59 years old with Graves' hyperthyroidism.

The chain uses TRBV20-1 and TRBJ1-2; weak D call: TRBD1 (6 bases). Trimming removed 4 bases at V and 4 bases at J, with 10 bases between. Germline CDR1 and CDR2: DFQATT and SNEGSKA (reference sequence). The CDR3 is 12 residues long. CDR3 nucleotide sequence: TGCAGTGCTACTCTGGACAGCTATGGCTACACCTTC. This gives the protein CSATLDSYGYTF.

The chain has TRBV2 and TRBJ1-5; 7 bases are shared with TRBD1. V lost 7 bases to trimming and J lost 6 bases; unmatched junction nucleotides: 9. The CDR3 is 14 residues long. In germline, CDR1 is SNHLY, CDR2 FYNNEI. The CDR3 protein is CASTLRQGGQPQHF. CDR3 bases: TGTGCCAGCACTCTGCGACAGGGCGGTCAGCCCCAGCATTTT.

This clonotype was picked up a small number of times. J is TRBJ2-2 and V is TRBV30, with 8 positions matching TRBD2. V shed 4 bases and J 7 bases; nucleotides not matched to a gene: 11. Per germline, CDR1 GTSNPN and CDR2 SVGIG (reference sequence). The CDR3 consists of 15 residues. The CDR3 spells CAWKSTGGSVGELFF. In nucleotides, the CDR3 is TGTGCCTGGAAGTCCACGGGAGGGTCGGTCGGGGAGCTGTTTTTT.

Of note for this clonotype: A junction end diverges from the germline sequence, so it may reflect a read error. V is TRBV24-1 and J is TRBJ1-6, with TRBD1 matching 9 bases. This CDR3 is built from 15 residues. Germline CDR1 reads KGHDR; CDR2 reads SFDVKD. CDR3 amino acids: CASSLEGQGTSPLHF. CDR3 DNA: TGTGCCAGCAGTTTGGAGGGACAGGGAACCTCACCCCTCCACTTT.